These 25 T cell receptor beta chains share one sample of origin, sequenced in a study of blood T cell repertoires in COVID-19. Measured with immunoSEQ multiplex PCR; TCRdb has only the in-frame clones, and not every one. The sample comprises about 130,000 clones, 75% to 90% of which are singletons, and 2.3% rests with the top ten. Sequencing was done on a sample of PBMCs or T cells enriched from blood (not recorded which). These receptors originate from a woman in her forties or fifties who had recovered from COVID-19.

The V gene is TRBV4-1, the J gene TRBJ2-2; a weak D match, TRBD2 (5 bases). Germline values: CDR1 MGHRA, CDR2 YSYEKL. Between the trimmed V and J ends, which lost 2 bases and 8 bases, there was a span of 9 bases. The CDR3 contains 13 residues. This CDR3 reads CASSQSPGGELFF. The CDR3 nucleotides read TGCGCCAGCAGCCAATCCCCGGGGGGGGAGCTGTTTTTT.

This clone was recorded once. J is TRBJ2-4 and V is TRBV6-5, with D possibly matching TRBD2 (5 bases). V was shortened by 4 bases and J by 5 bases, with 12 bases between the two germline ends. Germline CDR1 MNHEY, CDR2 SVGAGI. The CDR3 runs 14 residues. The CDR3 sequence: CASSLGGAENIQYF. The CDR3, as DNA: TGTGCCAGCAGTTTAGGAGGTGCTGAAAACATTCAGTACTTC.

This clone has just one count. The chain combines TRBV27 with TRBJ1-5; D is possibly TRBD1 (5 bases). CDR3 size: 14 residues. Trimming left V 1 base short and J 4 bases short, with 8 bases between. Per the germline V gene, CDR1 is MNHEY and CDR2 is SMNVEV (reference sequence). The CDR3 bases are TGTGCCAGCAGTTTATGGGCAGGGAATCAGCCCCAGCATTTT. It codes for CASSLWAGNQPQHF.

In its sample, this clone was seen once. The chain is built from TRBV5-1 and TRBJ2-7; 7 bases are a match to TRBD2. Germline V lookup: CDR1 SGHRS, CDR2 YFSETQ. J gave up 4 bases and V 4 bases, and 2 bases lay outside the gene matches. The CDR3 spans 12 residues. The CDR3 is CASSPGGYEQYF. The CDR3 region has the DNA TGCGCCAGCAGCCCGGGGGGATACGAGCAGTACTTC.

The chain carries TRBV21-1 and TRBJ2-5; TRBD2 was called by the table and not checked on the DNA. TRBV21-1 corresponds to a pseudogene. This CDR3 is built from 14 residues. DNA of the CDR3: TGTGCCAGCAGCAATTGGGGGGGCTGTGAGACCCAGTACTTC. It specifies CASSNWGGCETQYF.

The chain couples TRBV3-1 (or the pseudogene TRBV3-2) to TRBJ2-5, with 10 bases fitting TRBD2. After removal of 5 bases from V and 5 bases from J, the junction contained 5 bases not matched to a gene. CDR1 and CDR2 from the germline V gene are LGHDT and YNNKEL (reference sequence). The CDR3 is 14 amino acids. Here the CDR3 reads CASSGTSAIETQYF. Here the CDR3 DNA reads TGTGCCAGCAGCGGGACTAGCGCGATCGAGACCCAGTACTTC.

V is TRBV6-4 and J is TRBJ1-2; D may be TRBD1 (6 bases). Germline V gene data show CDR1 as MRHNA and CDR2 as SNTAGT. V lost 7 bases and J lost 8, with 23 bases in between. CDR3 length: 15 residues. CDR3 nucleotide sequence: TGTGCCAGCAACCCAGAGCAGGGGAGAATGGGAGGCTACACCTTC. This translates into CASNPEQGRMGGYTF.

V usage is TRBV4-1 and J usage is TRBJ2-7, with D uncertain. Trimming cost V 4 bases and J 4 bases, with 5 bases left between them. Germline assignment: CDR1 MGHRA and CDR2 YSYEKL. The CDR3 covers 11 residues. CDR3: CASSLQYEQYF. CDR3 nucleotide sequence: TGCGCCAGCAGCCTCCAGTACGAGCAGTACTTC.

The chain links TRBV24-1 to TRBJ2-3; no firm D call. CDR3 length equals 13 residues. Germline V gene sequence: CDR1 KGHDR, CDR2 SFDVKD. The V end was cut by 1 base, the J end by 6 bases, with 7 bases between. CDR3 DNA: TGTGCCACCAGTGATTTCTACGAGGATACGCAGTATTTT. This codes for CATSDFYEDTQYF.

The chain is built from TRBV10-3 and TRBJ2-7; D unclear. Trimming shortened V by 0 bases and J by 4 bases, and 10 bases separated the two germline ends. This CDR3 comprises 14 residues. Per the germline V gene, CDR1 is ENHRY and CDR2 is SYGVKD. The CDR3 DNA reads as TGTGCCATCAGTGAGTCTCGAGATTCGTACGAGCAGTACTTC. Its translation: CAISESRDSYEQYF.

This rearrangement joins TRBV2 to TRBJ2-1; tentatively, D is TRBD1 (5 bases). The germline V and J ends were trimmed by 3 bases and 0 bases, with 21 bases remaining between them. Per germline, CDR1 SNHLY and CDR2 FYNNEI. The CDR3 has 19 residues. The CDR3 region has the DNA TGTGCCAGCAGTGATAGGTTGGGGCAGAAAATAAGCTCCTACAATGAGCAGTTCTTC. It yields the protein CASSDRLGQKISSYNEQFF. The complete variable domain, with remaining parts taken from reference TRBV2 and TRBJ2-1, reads EPEVTQTPSHQVTQMGQEVILRCVPISNHLYFYWYRQILGQKVEFLVSFYNNEISEKSEIFDDQFSVERPDGSNFTLKIRSTKLEDSAMYFCASSDRLGQKISSYNEQFFGPGTRLTVL.

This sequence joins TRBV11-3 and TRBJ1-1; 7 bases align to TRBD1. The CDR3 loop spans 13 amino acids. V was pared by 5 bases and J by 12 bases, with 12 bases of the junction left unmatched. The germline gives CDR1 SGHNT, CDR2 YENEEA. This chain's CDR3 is CASSLEGDRFSFF. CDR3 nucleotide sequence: TGTGCCAGCAGCCTCGAGGGGGACAGATTTTCTTTCTTT. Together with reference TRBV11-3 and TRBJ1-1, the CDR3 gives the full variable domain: EAGVVQSPRYKIIEKKQPVAFWCNPISGHNTLYWYLQNLGQGPELLIRYENEEAVDDSQLPKDRFSAERLKGVDSTLKIQPAELGDSAVYLCASSLEGDRFSFFGQGTRLTVV.

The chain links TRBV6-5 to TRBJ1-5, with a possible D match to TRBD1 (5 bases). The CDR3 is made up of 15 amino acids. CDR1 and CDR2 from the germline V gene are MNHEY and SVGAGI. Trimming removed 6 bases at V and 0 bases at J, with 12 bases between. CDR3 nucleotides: TGTGCCAGCAGCTTGGACATATATAGCAATCAGCCCCAGCATTTT. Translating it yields CASSLDIYSNQPQHF.

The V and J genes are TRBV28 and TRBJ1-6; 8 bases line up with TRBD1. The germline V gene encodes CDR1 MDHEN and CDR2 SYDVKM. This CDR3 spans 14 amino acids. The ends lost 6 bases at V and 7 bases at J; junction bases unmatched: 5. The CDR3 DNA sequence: TGTGCCAGCAGCCCGACAGGGGCCAATTCACCCCTCCACTTT. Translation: CASSPTGANSPLHF.

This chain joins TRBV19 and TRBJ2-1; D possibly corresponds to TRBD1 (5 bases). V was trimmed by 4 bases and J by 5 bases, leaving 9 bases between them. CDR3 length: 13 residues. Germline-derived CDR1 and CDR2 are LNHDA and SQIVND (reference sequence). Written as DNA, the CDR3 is TGTGCCAGTAGTACAGCGACAGACAATGAGCAGTTCTTC. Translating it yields CASSTATDNEQFF.

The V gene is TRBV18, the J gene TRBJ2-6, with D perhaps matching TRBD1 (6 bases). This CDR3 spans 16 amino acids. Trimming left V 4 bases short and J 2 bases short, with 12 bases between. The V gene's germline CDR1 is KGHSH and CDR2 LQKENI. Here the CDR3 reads CASSLQGPTGANVLTF. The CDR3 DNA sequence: TGTGCCAGCTCACTACAGGGACCTACTGGGGCCAACGTCCTGACTTTC.

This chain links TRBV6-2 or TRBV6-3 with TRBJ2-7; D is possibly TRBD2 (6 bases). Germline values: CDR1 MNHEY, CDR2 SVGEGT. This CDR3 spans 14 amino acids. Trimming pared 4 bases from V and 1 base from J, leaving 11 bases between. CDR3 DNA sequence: TGTGCCAGCAGTTGGGCTGGGGGGTCCTACGAGCAGTACTTC. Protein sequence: CASSWAGGSYEQYF.

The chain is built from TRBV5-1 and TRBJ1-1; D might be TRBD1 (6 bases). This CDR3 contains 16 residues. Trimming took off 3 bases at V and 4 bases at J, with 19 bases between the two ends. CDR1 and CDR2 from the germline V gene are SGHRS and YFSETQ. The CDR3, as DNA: TGCGCCAGCAGCTCGGGAGTCGGGGGAGGGGGCACTGAAGCTTTCTTT. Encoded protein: CASSSGVGGGGTEAFF.

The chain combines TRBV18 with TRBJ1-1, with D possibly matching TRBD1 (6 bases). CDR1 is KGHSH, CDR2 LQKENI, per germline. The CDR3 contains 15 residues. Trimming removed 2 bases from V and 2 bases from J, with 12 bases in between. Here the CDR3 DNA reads TGTGCCAGCTCACCAGACAGGACCGCTAACACTGAAGCTTTCTTT. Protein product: CASSPDRTANTEAFF.

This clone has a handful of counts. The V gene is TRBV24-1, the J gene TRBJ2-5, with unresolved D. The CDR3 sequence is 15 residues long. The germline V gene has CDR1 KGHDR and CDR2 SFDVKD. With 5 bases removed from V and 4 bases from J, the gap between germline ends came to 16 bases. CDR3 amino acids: CATSALTHTGETQYF. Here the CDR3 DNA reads TGTGCCACCAGTGCGCTGACCCATACGGGAGAGACCCAGTACTTC.

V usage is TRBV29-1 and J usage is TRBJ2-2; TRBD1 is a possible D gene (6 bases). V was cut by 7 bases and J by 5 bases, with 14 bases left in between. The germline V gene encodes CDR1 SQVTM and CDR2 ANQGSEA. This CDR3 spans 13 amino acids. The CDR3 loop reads CSADQRGTGELFF. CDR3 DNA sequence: TGCAGCGCTGATCAGAGGGGGACCGGGGAGCTGTTTTTT.

The CDR3: CASSLGRSGEKLFF. The CDR3 DNA reads TGTGCCAGCAGCTTGGGGAGGAGCGGTGAAAAACTGTTTTTT. This chain links TRBV5-6 with TRBJ1-4; D is uncertain. Germline-derived CDR1 and CDR2 are SGHDT and YYEEEE. Between the trimmed V and J ends, which lost 0 bases and 7 bases, there was a span of 10 bases. CDR3 size: 14 residues.

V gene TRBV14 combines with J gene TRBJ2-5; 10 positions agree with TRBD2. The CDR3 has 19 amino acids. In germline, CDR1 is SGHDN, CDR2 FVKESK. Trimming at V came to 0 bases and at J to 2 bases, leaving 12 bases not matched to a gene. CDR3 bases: TGTGCCAGCAGCCAAGATACGCAGCGGGGGGGCAGACCGCAAGAGACCCAGTACTTC. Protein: CASSQDTQRGGRPQETQYF.

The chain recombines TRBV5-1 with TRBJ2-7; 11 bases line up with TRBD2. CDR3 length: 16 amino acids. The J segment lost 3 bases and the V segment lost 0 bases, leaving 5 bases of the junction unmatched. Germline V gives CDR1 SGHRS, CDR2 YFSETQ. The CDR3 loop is CASSLELAGGVYEQYF. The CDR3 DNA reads TGCGCCAGCAGCTTGGAGCTAGCGGGAGGAGTCTACGAGCAGTACTTC.

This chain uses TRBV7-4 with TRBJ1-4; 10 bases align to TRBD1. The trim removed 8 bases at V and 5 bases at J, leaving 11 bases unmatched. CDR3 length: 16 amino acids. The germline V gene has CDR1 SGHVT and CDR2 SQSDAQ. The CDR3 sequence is CASWAGQGRPNEKLFF. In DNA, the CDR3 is TGTGCCAGCTGGGCGGGACAGGGGAGGCCGAATGAAAAACTGTTTTTT.